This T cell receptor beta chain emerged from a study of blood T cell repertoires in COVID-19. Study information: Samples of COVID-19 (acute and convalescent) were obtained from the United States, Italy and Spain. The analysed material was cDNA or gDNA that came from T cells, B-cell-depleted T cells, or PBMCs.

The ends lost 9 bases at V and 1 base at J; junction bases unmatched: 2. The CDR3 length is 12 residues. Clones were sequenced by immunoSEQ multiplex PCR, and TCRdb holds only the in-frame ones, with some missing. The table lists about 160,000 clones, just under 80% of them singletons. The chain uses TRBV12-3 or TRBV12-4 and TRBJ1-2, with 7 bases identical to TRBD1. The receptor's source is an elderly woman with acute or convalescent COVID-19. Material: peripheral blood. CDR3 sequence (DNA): TGTGCCAGTTGGGACAGTAACTATGGCTACACCTTC. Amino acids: CASWDSNYGYTF.